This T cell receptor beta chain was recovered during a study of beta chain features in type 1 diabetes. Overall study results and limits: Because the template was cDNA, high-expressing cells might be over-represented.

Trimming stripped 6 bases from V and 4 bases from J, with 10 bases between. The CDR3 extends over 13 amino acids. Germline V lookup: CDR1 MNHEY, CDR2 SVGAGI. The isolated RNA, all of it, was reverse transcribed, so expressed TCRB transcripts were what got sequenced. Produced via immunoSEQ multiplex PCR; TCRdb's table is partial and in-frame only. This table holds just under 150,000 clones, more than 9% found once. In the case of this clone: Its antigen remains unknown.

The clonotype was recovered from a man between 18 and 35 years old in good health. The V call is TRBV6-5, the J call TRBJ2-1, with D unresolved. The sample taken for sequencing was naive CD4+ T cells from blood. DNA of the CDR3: TGTGCCAGCAGACCGACGGAGTACAATGAGCAGTTCTTC. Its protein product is CASRPTEYNEQFF.